These 5 T cell receptor beta chains came from one sample sequenced in a study of blood T cell repertoires in COVID-19. Profiled with immunoSEQ multiplex PCR; TCRdb holds only in-frame clones, not every one. In the table there are about 140,000 clones, about 80% of which are singletons. The source material was peripheral blood. The receptors come from a woman aged 60 to 75 with acute or convalescent COVID-19.

Here the CDR3 DNA reads TGCGCCAGCAGTCTCGACACCTACACAGATACGCAGTATTTT. This codes for CASSLDTYTDTQYF. The J gene is TRBJ2-3, the V gene TRBV5-1; D unresolved. The CDR3 extends over 14 amino acids. Germline V gene data show CDR1 as SGHRS and CDR2 as YFSETQ. V was shortened by 5 bases and J by 2 bases, with 12 bases between the two germline ends.

CDR3 DNA sequence: TGTGCCAGCAGCCCAGGACTAGCGGGGAGCACAGATACGCAGTATTTT. This gives the protein CASSPGLAGSTDTQYF. V is TRBV7-9 and J is TRBJ2-3; 12 nucleotides match TRBD2. Germline loops: CDR1 SEHNR, CDR2 FQNEAQ (reference sequence). The CDR3 spans 16 residues. Trimming removed 5 bases from V and 0 bases from J; junction bases left unmatched: 3.

The chain uses TRBV5-4 and TRBJ1-1; D gene uncertain. CDR1 SGHNT and CDR2 YYREEE come from the germline V gene (reference sequence). V was clipped by 4 bases and J by 5 bases, with 9 bases between them. This CDR3 comprises 12 residues. For the CDR3, the DNA is TGTGCCAGCAGCGTGCGGAGAACTGAAGCTTTCTTT. It encodes CASSVRRTEAFF.

The J gene is TRBJ1-3, the V gene TRBV19; TRBD1 is a possible D gene (5 bases). This CDR3 has 13 residues. V lost 6 bases, J lost 0 bases, and 6 bases lay in between. Germline loops: CDR1 LNHDA, CDR2 SQIVND (reference sequence). CDR3 bases: TGTGCCAGTAGGGACACCTCTGGAAACACCATATATTTT. Protein: CASRDTSGNTIYF. Looking up the rest from reference TRBV19 and TRBJ1-3 gives the full variable domain: DGGITQSPKYLFRKEGQNVTLSCEQNLNHDAMYWYRQDPGQGLRLIYYSQIVNDFQKGDIAEGYSVSREKKESFPLTVTSAQKNPTAFYLCASRDTSGNTIYFGEGSWLTVV.

The chain couples TRBV5-4 to TRBJ2-4; 9 bases line up with TRBD2. Germline CDR1 reads SGHNT; CDR2 reads YYREEE (reference sequence). V lost 7 bases and J lost 3; bases outside the gene matches: 5. The CDR3 loop spans 14 amino acids. The CDR3 region is CASAGGFVKNIQYF. CDR3 DNA sequence: TGTGCCAGCGCGGGGGGGTTCGTCAAAAACATTCAGTACTTC.